The T cell receptor beta chain described here comes from a study of blood T cell repertoires in COVID-19. Sequencing used immunoSEQ multiplex PCR; TCRdb keeps in-frame clones, though not all of them. Seen here are some 240,000 clones, about 86% observed once, and the top ten hold 3.5% to 5%. The V end was cut by 5 bases, the J end by 0 bases, with 7 bases between. The length of the CDR3 is 13 residues. Sequencing was done on a sample of PBMCs or T cells enriched from blood (not recorded which). V and J are TRBV12-3 or TRBV12-4 and TRBJ1-2; D not certain. The clonotype was recovered from a man aged 25 to 40 with acute COVID-19. The CDR3 DNA sequence: TGTGCCAGCAGTATTCTAGCTAACTATGGCTACACCTTC. Translated: CASSILANYGYTF.